This is a list of T cell receptor beta chains from one sample in a study of blood T cell repertoires in COVID-19. Assay used: immunoSEQ multiplex PCR; TCRdb lists only in-frame clones, some missing. The sample lists approximately 210,000 clones, 84% seen once, with approximately 8.1% in the top ten. The sample comprised peripheral blood. These receptors originate from a woman aged 45-65 years with active or convalescent COVID-19. CDR3s include the opening cysteine and the closing phenylalanine or tryptophan. The order of the fields is CDR3 protein, CDR3 DNA, clone size, V gene, D gene, CDR3 length, J gene. D genes are given only for firm matches. Where a row states a size, it is once, few, many or the class of an expanded clone; other rows omit it.

CASSPEVGGAGAFF | TGTGCCAGCAGCCCCGAGGTAGGGGGGGCTGGAGCTTTCTTT | NA | TRBV3-1/TRBV3-2 | NA | 14 | TRBJ1-1
CATSTAGGRTVPPEQYF | TGTGCCACCAGCACAGCCGGAGGAAGAACAGTCCCCCCAGAGCAGTACTTC | once | TRBV15 | NA | 17 | TRBJ2-7
CASSQGVGSGILQETQYF | TGTGCCAGCAGCCAAGGCGTCGGGTCCGGGATCCTCCAAGAGACCCAGTACTTC | NA | TRBV14 | NA | 18 | TRBJ2-5
CASSLDLAGMNNEQFF | TGTGCCAGCAGCTTAGACCTAGCGGGGATGAACAATGAGCAGTTCTTC | NA | TRBV7-9 | TRBD2 | 16 | TRBJ2-1
CASSLRGEGFSRPDTQYF | TGTGCCAGCAGTTTGAGGGGGGAGGGGTTTTCGCGGCCAGATACGCAGTATTTT | NA | TRBV28 | NA | 18 | TRBJ2-3
CSYGRDRVHGYTF | TGCAGCTACGGCCGGGACAGGGTCCATGGCTACACCTTC | once | TRBV29-1 | TRBD1 | 13 | TRBJ1-2
CASSQGGTSRDTQYF | TGTGCCAGCAGCCAGGGCGGGACGTCGAGAGATACGCAGTATTTT | NA | TRBV7-7 | NA | 15 | TRBJ2-3
CASSQDGVYYGYTF | TGTGCCAGCAGCCAAGACGGTGTCTACTATGGCTACACCTTC | few | TRBV14 | NA | 14 | TRBJ1-2
CASSPTGETNEKLFF | TGTGCCAGCAGTCCAACAGGGGAAACTAATGAAAAACTGTTTTTT | few | TRBV9 | TRBD1 | 15 | TRBJ1-4
CASSLATITGELFF | TGCGCCAGCAGCTTGGCCACTATCACCGGGGAGCTGTTTTTT | NA | TRBV5-1 | NA | 14 | TRBJ2-2
CASSTGTGGATEAFF | TGTGCCAGTAGTACTGGGACAGGGGGGGCCACTGAAGCTTTCTTT | NA | TRBV19 | TRBD1 | 15 | TRBJ1-1
CASSLGTGVGYTF | TGTGCCAGCAGCCTCGGGACAGGAGTTGGCTACACCTTC | NA | TRBV7-6 | TRBD1 | 13 | TRBJ1-2
CASSHTPTTSTDTQYF | TGTGCCAGCAGCCACACCCCGACTACAAGCACAGATACGCAGTATTTT | once | TRBV3-1/TRBV3-2 | NA | 16 | TRBJ2-3
CASSLVTGVNTEAFF | TGTGCCAGCAGCTTGGTGACAGGGGTGAACACTGAAGCTTTCTTT | NA | TRBV5-5 | TRBD1 | 15 | TRBJ1-1
CASTSAGGGSTQYF | TGTGCCAGCACCTCTGCGGGGGGCGGGAGTACGCAGTATTTT | NA | TRBV7-9 | TRBD2 | 14 | TRBJ2-3
CASSGGLGNQPQHF | TGTGCCAGCAGCGGGGGGTTGGGCAATCAGCCCCAGCATTTT | once | TRBV5-8 | NA | 14 | TRBJ1-5
CASSRLGRAATEAFF | TGTGCCAGCAGCCGACTAGGGCGCGCGGCGACTGAAGCTTTCTTT | NA | TRBV6-5 | NA | 15 | TRBJ1-1
CATSITGRNTEAFF | TGTGCCACCAGCATAACAGGAAGGAACACTGAAGCTTTCTTT | NA | TRBV15 | NA | 14 | TRBJ1-1
CASSLAGGIPYYGYTF | TGTGCCAGCAGCTTAGCGGGGGGGATACCTTACTATGGCTACACCTTC | NA | TRBV11-2 | NA | 16 | TRBJ1-2
CASSLSGGANEQFF | TGTGCCAGCAGCTTGAGCGGGGGGGCCAATGAGCAGTTCTTC | NA | TRBV11-2 | TRBD2 | 14 | TRBJ2-1
CASSPTEGGGQPQHF | TGTGCCAGCTCACCCACCGAGGGGGGGGGTCAGCCCCAGCATTTT | NA | TRBV18 | NA | 15 | TRBJ1-5
CASSQDPQGSVYGYTF | TGTGCCAGCAGCCAAGACCCGCAGGGGAGTGTCTATGGCTACACCTTC | once | TRBV4-2 | NA | 16 | TRBJ1-2
CASSPGTRKDTQYF | TGTGCCAGCAGTCCCGGGACACGCAAAGATACGCAGTATTTT | NA | TRBV28 | NA | 14 | TRBJ2-3
CASSLDLSAAPYTF | TGTGCCAGCAGCTTAGATCTCAGTGCGGCACCCTACACCTTC | NA | TRBV11-2 | NA | 14 | TRBJ1-2
CAWTGRGRDGYTF | TGTGCCTGGACGGGCAGGGGGCGAGATGGCTACACCTTC | once | TRBV30 | TRBD1 | 13 | TRBJ1-2
CASSLRGNTEAFF | TGTGCCAGCAGTTTACGGGGTAACACTGAAGCTTTCTTT | NA | TRBV28 | NA | 13 | TRBJ1-1
CASGTESSYEQYF | TGTGCCAGCGGGACAGAGAGCTCCTACGAGCAGTACTTC | NA | TRBV19 | TRBD1 | 13 | TRBJ2-7
CASRGLAGGNEQFF | TGTGCCAGCAGGGGACTAGCGGGAGGTAATGAGCAGTTCTTC | NA | TRBV13 | TRBD2 | 14 | TRBJ2-1
CASSHWEVRRNTEAFF | TGTGCCAGCAGCCACTGGGAGGTTAGGAGGAACACTGAAGCTTTCTTT | NA | TRBV28 | NA | 16 | TRBJ1-1
CASSPGLAGGSYEQYF | TGTGCCAGCAGCCCGGGACTAGCGGGAGGTTCCTACGAGCAGTACTTC | NA | TRBV14 | TRBD2 | 16 | TRBJ2-7
CATHRQGGQNEQFF | TGTGCCACCCACAGACAGGGGGGACAGAATGAGCAGTTCTTC | NA | TRBV3-1/TRBV3-2 | TRBD1 | 14 | TRBJ2-1
CASMEGANTGELFF | TGTGCCAGCATGGAAGGGGCGAACACCGGGGAGCTGTTTTTT | once | TRBV2 | NA | 14 | TRBJ2-2
CASQGTAKYGYTF | TGTGCAAGCCAGGGGACGGCGAAATATGGCTACACCTTC | NA | TRBV28 | NA | 13 | TRBJ1-2
CASSSRPGRMNTEAFF | TGTGCCAGCAGCTCCAGACCGGGGAGAATGAACACTGAAGCTTTCTTT | NA | TRBV5-5 | NA | 16 | TRBJ1-1
CARSLSSRGNTEAFF | TGTGCCAGAAGCTTGAGTTCTAGGGGGAACACTGAAGCTTTCTTT | NA | TRBV5-3 | NA | 15 | TRBJ1-1
CSARSSYEQYF | TGCAGTGCGAGGAGCTCCTACGAGCAGTACTTC | NA | TRBV20-1 | NA | 11 | TRBJ2-7
CAISGDSSIRNQPQHF | TGTGCCATCAGTGGGGACAGTAGTATCCGCAATCAGCCCCAGCATTTT | NA | TRBV10-3 | TRBD1 | 16 | TRBJ1-5
CASRQGGAWETNTEAFF | TGTGCCAGCAGGCAAGGGGGGGCTTGGGAGACTAACACTGAAGCTTTCTTT | NA | TRBV27 | NA | 17 | TRBJ1-1
CASSWPGQGGEKLFF | TGTGCCAGTAGTTGGCCGGGACAGGGCGGTGAAAAACTGTTTTTT | NA | TRBV19 | TRBD1 | 15 | TRBJ1-4
CSASRPGGAANEKLFF | TGCAGTGCTAGTCGGCCAGGGGGCGCGGCTAATGAAAAACTGTTTTTT | NA | TRBV20-1 | TRBD1 | 16 | TRBJ1-4
CASSQEEGGGNQPQHF | TGTGCCAGCAGCCAAGAGGAGGGTGGGGGCAATCAGCCCCAGCATTTT | NA | TRBV3-1/TRBV3-2 | NA | 16 | TRBJ1-5
CASSQNRGGLFF | TGTGCCAGCAGCCAAAACAGGGGCGGGCTGTTTTTT | NA | TRBV14 | TRBD1 | 12 | TRBJ2-2
CASSRDTEAFF | TGTGCCAGCAGCCGGGACACTGAAGCTTTCTTT | once | TRBV27 | NA | 11 | TRBJ1-1
CAIIGAGVGNTEAFF | TGTGCCATCATAGGGGCAGGGGTCGGGAACACTGAAGCTTTCTTT | NA | TRBV28 | NA | 15 | TRBJ1-1
CASAVQDTQYF | TGTGCTAGTGCCGTACAAGATACGCAGTATTTT | NA | TRBV12-5 | NA | 11 | TRBJ2-3
CAISEASGVSYEQYF | TGTGCCATCAGTGAGGCCTCCGGGGTCTCCTACGAGCAGTACTTC | NA | TRBV10-3 | NA | 15 | TRBJ2-7
CASSNPGSGANVLTF | TGTGCCAGCAGCAACCCCGGGTCAGGGGCCAACGTCCTGACTTTC | NA | TRBV21-1 | NA | 15 | TRBJ2-6
CASSQRTGEGYTF | TGCGCCAGCAGCCAAAGGACAGGGGAAGGCTACACCTTC | NA | TRBV5-1 | TRBD1 | 13 | TRBJ1-2
CASRLGQGVTEAFF | TGTGCCAGCAGACTCGGACAGGGGGTCACTGAAGCTTTCTTT | NA | TRBV28 | TRBD1 | 14 | TRBJ1-1
CASSYGTANYGYTF | TGTGCCAGCAGTTACGGGACAGCAAACTATGGCTACACCTTC | NA | TRBV6-5 | TRBD1 | 14 | TRBJ1-2
CASSPEGVTSYNEQFF | TGTGCCAGTAGCCCTGAGGGGGTGACCTCCTACAATGAGCAGTTCTTC | NA | TRBV19 | NA | 16 | TRBJ2-1
CASSSQLTSGRYFEQFF | TGTGCCAGCAGCTCGCAGTTGACTAGCGGGAGGTACTTTGAGCAGTTCTTC | NA | TRBV11-2 | TRBD2 | 17 | TRBJ2-1
CASSQPTGTGVPGELFF | TGCGCCAGCAGTCAGCCAACCGGGACAGGGGTCCCCGGGGAGCTGTTTTTT | NA | TRBV23-1 | TRBD1 | 17 | TRBJ2-2
CATTYRAVGELFF | TGTGCCACAACATACCGTGCGGTAGGGGAGCTGTTTTTT | NA | TRBV28 | NA | 13 | TRBJ2-2